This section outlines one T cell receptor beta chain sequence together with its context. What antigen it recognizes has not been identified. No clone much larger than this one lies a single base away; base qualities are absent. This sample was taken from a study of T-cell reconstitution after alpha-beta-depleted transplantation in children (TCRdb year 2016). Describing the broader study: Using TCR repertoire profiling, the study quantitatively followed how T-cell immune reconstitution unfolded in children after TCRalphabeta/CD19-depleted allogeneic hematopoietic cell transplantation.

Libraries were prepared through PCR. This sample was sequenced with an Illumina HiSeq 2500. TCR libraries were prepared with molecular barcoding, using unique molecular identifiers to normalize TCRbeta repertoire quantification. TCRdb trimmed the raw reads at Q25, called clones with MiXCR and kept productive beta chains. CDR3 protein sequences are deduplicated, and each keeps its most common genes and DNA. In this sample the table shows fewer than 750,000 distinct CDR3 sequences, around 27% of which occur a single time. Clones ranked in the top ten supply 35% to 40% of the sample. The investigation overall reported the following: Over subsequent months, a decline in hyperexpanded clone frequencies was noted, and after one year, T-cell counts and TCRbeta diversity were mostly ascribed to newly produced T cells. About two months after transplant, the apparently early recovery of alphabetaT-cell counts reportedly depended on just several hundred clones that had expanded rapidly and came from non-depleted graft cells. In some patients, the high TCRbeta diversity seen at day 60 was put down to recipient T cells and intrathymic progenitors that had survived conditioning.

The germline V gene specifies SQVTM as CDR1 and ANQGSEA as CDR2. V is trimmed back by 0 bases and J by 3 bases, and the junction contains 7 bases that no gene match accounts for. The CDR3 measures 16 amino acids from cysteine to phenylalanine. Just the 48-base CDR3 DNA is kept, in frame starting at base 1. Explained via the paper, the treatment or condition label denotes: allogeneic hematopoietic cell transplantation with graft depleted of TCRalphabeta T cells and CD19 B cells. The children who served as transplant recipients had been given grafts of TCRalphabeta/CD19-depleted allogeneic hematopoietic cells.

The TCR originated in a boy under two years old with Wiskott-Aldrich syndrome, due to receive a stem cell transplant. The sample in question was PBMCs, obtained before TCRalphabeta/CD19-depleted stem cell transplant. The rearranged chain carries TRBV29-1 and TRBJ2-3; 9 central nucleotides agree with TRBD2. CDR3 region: CSVEEWPSGITDTQYF. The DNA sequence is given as TGCAGCGTTGAAGAATGGCCTAGCGGGATTACAGATACGCAGTATTTT.